This T cell receptor (beta chain) emerged from a study of blood T cell repertoires in COVID-19. Study in general: Researchers got acute and convalescent COVID-19 samples from the United States, Italy and Spain. T cells, B-cell-depleted T cells, or PBMCs supplied cDNA or gDNA.

Per the germline V gene, CDR1 is LNHDA and CDR2 is SQIVND (reference sequence). V lost 5 bases to trimming and J lost 1 base, with 8 bases between them. This CDR3 contains 13 residues. Authors' methods: Reference gene primer amplification gave nucleated cell count estimates. The protocol was immunoSEQ multiplex PCR, while the TCRdb copy is restricted to in-frame clones and leaves out a portion. The DNA was the basis for D and trimming; V, J and clone size are from that table. The profile shows around 70,000 clones, around 90% of them singletons. Sequencing was done on a sample of peripheral blood. The chain employs TRBV19 and TRBJ1-1; D gene ambiguous. This receptor was obtained from a woman of 80 years or more with active or convalescent COVID-19. Here the CDR3 reads CASSSARNTEAFF. The CDR3 nucleotides read TGTGCCAGTAGTTCGGCTAGGAACACTGAAGCTTTCTTT.